The 26 T cell receptor beta chains given below trace back to one sample, sequenced in a study of cytomegalovirus exposure and HLA in healthy donors. Primers: 60 Vbeta forward and 13 Jbeta reverse. Here immunoSEQ multiplex PCR was the method, and the copy in TCRdb shows in-frame clones only, minus some. The sample records 100,000 to 150,000 clones, around 80% being singletons. Sequencing used PBMCs. These TCRs come from a man aged 25-45 years in good health and CMV-seronegative.

The rearrangement links TRBV6-5 to TRBJ2-5; the D gene is possibly TRBD1 (6 bases). The CDR3 has 14 residues. Germline V gene sequence: CDR1 MNHEY, CDR2 SVGAGI. V was pared by 0 bases and J by 5 bases, with 10 bases between. The chain's CDR3 is CASSYSLRGETQYF. CDR3 DNA sequence: TGTGCCAGCAGTTACTCGTTAAGGGGGGAGACCCAGTACTTC.

The chain joins TRBV10-3 to TRBJ1-2; the match to TRBD1 covers 7 bases. V dropped 9 bases and J dropped 2; count of bases not matched to a gene: 12. CDR3 length equals 15 residues. CDR1 and CDR2 (germline): ENHRY, SYGVKD. The CDR3 DNA reads TGTGCCATTACACCCGGGACAGTCGAGAACTATGGCTACACCTTC. Translating gives CAITPGTVENYGYTF.

V gene TRBV5-6 combines with J gene TRBJ2-7, with a tentative D call TRBD1 (5 bases). Trimming removed 3 bases from V and 2 bases from J, with 9 bases in between. The CDR3 contains 13 residues. Germline values: CDR1 SGHDT, CDR2 YYEEEE. CDR3 loop: CASSSWGTYEQYF. CDR3 nucleotide sequence: TGTGCCAGCAGCTCCTGGGGCACCTACGAGCAGTACTTC.

The genes are TRBV21-1 and TRBJ2-4; TRBD1 reflects the table's D call only, with no check against the DNA. TRBV21-1 is assigned pseudogene status. This CDR3 has 16 residues. This chain's CDR3 is CASSSLRDRVLNIQYF. DNA of the CDR3: TGTGCCAGCAGCAGTCTGCGGGACAGGGTCCTAAACATTCAGTACTTC.

A few counts support this clone. The CDR3, as DNA: TGCGCCAGCAGCATCGGGACAGGGGGCAATCAGCCCCAGCATTTT. Amino acid sequence: CASSIGTGGNQPQHF. The chain employs TRBV5-1 and TRBJ1-5, with TRBD1 matching 10 bases. The CDR3 is made up of 15 amino acids. Germline V gene sequence: CDR1 SGHRS, CDR2 YFSETQ. The trim removed 4 bases at V and 2 bases at J, leaving 3 bases unmatched.

V is TRBV13 and J is TRBJ2-2, with D perhaps matching TRBD2 (6 bases). V was trimmed by 6 bases and J by 6 bases, leaving 11 bases between them. The CDR3 runs 13 residues. The germline V gene has CDR1 PRHDT and CDR2 FYEKMQ (reference sequence). CDR3 bases: TGTGCCAGCAGTTTGACTAGGTCCGGGGAGCTGTTTTTT. Protein product: CASSLTRSGELFF.

J is TRBJ2-3 and V is TRBV5-4, with 10 bases fitting TRBD1. CDR3 size: 15 residues. Trimming removed 2 bases from V and 6 bases from J; junction bases left unmatched: 6. Germline V lookup: CDR1 SGHNT, CDR2 YYREEE (reference sequence). The chain's CDR3 is CASSLRQGARDTQYF. The CDR3 nucleotides read TGTGCCAGCAGCTTACGACAGGGGGCGCGTGATACGCAGTATTTT.

The chain links TRBV27 to TRBJ1-3, with D possibly being TRBD1 (5 bases). The V end was cut by 5 bases, the J end by 0 bases, with 14 bases between. The CDR3 consists of 16 residues. The germline V gene has CDR1 MNHEY and CDR2 SMNVEV (reference sequence). The CDR3 DNA reads as TGTGCCAGCAGTCCGACTTACAGGATCTCTGGAAACACCATATATTTT. Protein product: CASSPTYRISGNTIYF.

This chain links TRBV9 with TRBJ1-5; 10 bases map to TRBD1. Germline lookup yields CDR1 SGDLS and CDR2 YYNGEE. The CDR3 is 17 residues long. Trimming took 3 bases from V and 2 from J; bases not matched to a gene: 8. CDR3 sequence: CASSAGTGESGNQPQHF. CDR3 nucleotides: TGTGCCAGCAGCGCAGGGACAGGGGAGTCTGGCAATCAGCCCCAGCATTTT.

The chain employs TRBV19 and TRBJ1-5; tentatively, D is TRBD1 (5 bases). The CDR3 totals 15 residues. The germline gives CDR1 LNHDA, CDR2 SQIVND (reference sequence). Trimming left V 4 bases short and J 0 bases short, with 10 bases between. In DNA, the CDR3 is TGTGCCAGTAGTAAGACAGAGAATAGCAATCAGCCCCAGCATTTT. Protein: CASSKTENSNQPQHF.

The gene calls are TRBV5-4 and TRBJ2-7; TRBD2 matches 16 bases. The junction had 6 bases not matched to a gene; V was cut back by 0 bases and J by 6 bases. Per the germline V gene, CDR1 is SGHNT and CDR2 is YYREEE (reference sequence). The CDR3 extends over 17 amino acids. The CDR3 here is CASSLGLGLAGGLEQYF. CDR3 bases: TGTGCCAGCAGCTTGGGATTGGGACTAGCGGGAGGGCTCGAGCAGTACTTC.

This clone occurred a few times. The chain combines TRBV10-3 with TRBJ1-2; TRBD1 is a possible D gene (5 bases). Trimming removed 2 bases from V and 5 bases from J, with 15 bases in between. This CDR3 contains 15 residues. Per germline, CDR1 ENHRY and CDR2 SYGVKD. CDR3 bases: TGTGCCATCAGTGAGAGAGGGGAGGATCGGTATGGCTACACCTTC. This codes for CAISERGEDRYGYTF.

Remarks on this clone: Since no conserved phenylalanine or tryptophan closes the CDR3, a read error is the likely cause. The DNA is left out, because the CDR3 cannot be placed on it with certainty; the CDR3 is given as TCRdb lists it. The chain combines TRBV10-3 with TRBJ2-7; the table assigns TRBD2, which was not confirmed against the DNA. The germline V gene has CDR1 ENHRY and CDR2 SYGVKD. The CDR3 has 11 residues if both end residues are counted. CDR3 loop: CAISGGVGLAD.

The rearrangement joins TRBV19 to TRBJ2-3, with unresolved D. V shed 0 bases and J shed 2 bases, with 12 bases lying between them. Germline CDR1 reads LNHDA; CDR2 reads SQIVND (reference sequence). This CDR3 is built from 16 residues. The CDR3 bases are TGTGCCAGTAGTATAGAGGCACCAATCATCACAGATACGCAGTATTTT. Translating it yields CASSIEAPIITDTQYF.

This sequence joins TRBV11-2 and TRBJ1-1, with TRBD1 matching 9 bases. Germline loops: CDR1 SGHAT, CDR2 FQNNGV. The CDR3 sequence is 13 residues long. V shed 6 bases and J 11 bases; nucleotides not matched to a gene: 10. This CDR3 is CASSFDRGFVAFF. In nucleotides, the CDR3 is TGTGCCAGCAGTTTCGACAGGGGGTTCGTCGCTTTCTTT. Filled out from reference TRBV11-2 and TRBJ1-1, the complete variable domain reads EAGVAQSPRYKIIEKRQSVAFWCNPISGHATLYWYQQILGQGPKLLIQFQNNGVVDDSQLPKDRFSAERLKGVDSTLKIQPAKLEDSAVYLCASSFDRGFVAFFGQGTRLTVV.

CDR3 residues: CATSWDRARGEQYF. The CDR3 DNA reads TGTGCCACCAGCTGGGACAGGGCAAGGGGCGAGCAGTACTTC. The rearrangement uses TRBV15 and TRBJ2-7; 9 nucleotides agree with TRBD1. Per the germline V gene, CDR1 is LNHNV and CDR2 is YYDKDF (reference sequence). This CDR3 is 14 amino acids long. Trimming at V came to 5 bases and at J to 6 bases, leaving 8 bases not matched to a gene.

The rearrangement joins TRBV6-6 to TRBJ2-1; a weak D match, TRBD1 (5 bases). From germline, CDR1 is MNHNY and CDR2 SVGAGI (reference sequence). Trimming removed 6 bases from V and 3 bases from J, with 15 bases in between. This CDR3 comprises 15 residues. CDR3 nucleotide sequence: TGTGCCAGCAGGGGCCCCAGGACAATCTACAATGAGCAGTTCTTC. Amino acids: CASRGPRTIYNEQFF.

V gene TRBV27 combines with J gene TRBJ2-7; TRBD1 matches 10 bases. V shed 6 bases and J 6 bases; nucleotides not matched to a gene: 5. The germline V gene encodes CDR1 MNHEY and CDR2 SMNVEV (reference sequence). This CDR3 is built from 13 residues. The CDR3 nucleotides are TGTGCCAGCAGATGGACAGGGGGTTTCGAGCAGTACTTC. This gives the protein CASRWTGGFEQYF.

The chain recombines TRBV4-3 with TRBJ2-7; D is possibly TRBD1 (6 bases). Trimming left V 1 base short and J 2 bases short, with 15 bases between. Looked up from germline, CDR1 is LGHNA and CDR2 is YSLEER. The CDR3 is 16 residues long. CDR3 bases: TGCGCCAGCAGCCAAGTGGCGTCGACAGGAACCTACGAGCAGTACTTC. Its protein product is CASSQVASTGTYEQYF.

The sample holds a few counts of this clone. J is TRBJ2-1 and V is TRBV27; 9 positions match TRBD2. Looked up from germline, CDR1 is MNHEY and CDR2 is SMNVEV (reference sequence). The CDR3 sequence is 15 residues long. The V and J ends lost 3 bases and 4 bases, in that order; junction bases with no gene match: 4. As DNA, the CDR3 is TGTGCCAGCAGTTTCGAAGCGGGGGGATACAATGAGCAGTTCTTC. Translated: CASSFEAGGYNEQFF.

This sequence joins TRBV7-9 and TRBJ2-7, with 12 bases fitting TRBD2. Germline CDR1 reads SEHNR; CDR2 reads FQNEAQ (reference sequence). V gave up 5 bases and J gave up 3 bases; unmatched junction bases: 5. The CDR3 sequence is 15 residues long. This CDR3 is CASSRTSGRIYEQYF. CDR3 bases: TGTGCCAGCAGCCGTACTAGCGGGAGGATCTACGAGCAGTACTTC.

The rearrangement uses TRBV4-3 and TRBJ1-6, with a tentative D call TRBD1 (5 bases). Germline V gene lookup returns CDR1 LGHNA and CDR2 YSLEER. Trimming took 1 base from V and 7 from J, leaving 14 bases between them. The CDR3 spans 16 residues. CDR3 protein: CASSQGAVGVNSPLHF. The CDR3 DNA reads TGCGCCAGCAGCCAAGGGGCAGTAGGGGTAAATTCACCCCTCCACTTT.

This clone was recorded a few times. The chain couples TRBV14 to TRBJ1-5; no reliable D call. V lost 9 bases and J 10 bases, leaving 13 bases between the germline ends. The CDR3 has 11 amino acids. Per germline, CDR1 SGHDN and CDR2 FVKESK. The CDR3 sequence: CASQEGVPQHF. The CDR3 DNA is TGTGCCAGTCAGGAGGGCGTTCCCCAGCATTTT.

V and J are TRBV4-1 and TRBJ1-4; TRBD1 is a possible D gene (6 bases). This CDR3 has 16 residues. Trimming shortened V by 0 bases and J by 7 bases, and 15 bases separated the two germline ends. Germline V gene data show CDR1 as MGHRA and CDR2 as YSYEKL. The CDR3 sequence: CASSQDGGRGSEKLFF. The CDR3 bases are TGCGCCAGCAGCCAAGATGGGGGCCGTGGGAGTGAAAAACTGTTTTTT.

The V and J genes are TRBV29-1 and TRBJ2-3, with D perhaps matching TRBD1 (6 bases). The CDR3 extends over 13 amino acids. The germline V gene has CDR1 SQVTM and CDR2 ANQGSEA. V dropped 5 bases and J dropped 6 bases, with 15 bases sitting between them. CDR3 loop: CSVPGQSHDTQYF. Here the CDR3 DNA reads TGCAGCGTTCCCGGACAGTCGCACGATACGCAGTATTTT.

The chain uses TRBV6-1 and TRBJ2-2, with TRBD1 matching 9 bases. The CDR3 totals 15 residues. Per the germline V gene, CDR1 is MNHNS and CDR2 is SASEGT. J was trimmed by 2 bases and V by 6 bases; bases with no gene match: 4. The CDR3 DNA reads as TGTGCCAGCAGGGACAGGGGCCTTAACACCGGGGAGCTGTTTTTT. It translates to CASRDRGLNTGELFF.